The clone carrying this TCR beta chain was detected many times. The sample comes from a study of T cells after yellow fever vaccination. CDR3 size: 10 residues. Between the trimmed V and J ends, which lost 6 bases and 3 bases, there was a span of 5 bases. Germline-derived CDR1 and CDR2 are SQVTM and ANQGSEA. MiXCR, applied by TCRdb to the 5' RACE reads, yields one record per CDR3 protein. The data hold under 150,000 distinct CDR3 sequences, with more than 6% observed a single time. This chain joins TRBV29-1 and TRBJ2-5; a possible D gene is TRBD1 (5 bases). This sequence originates from a man aged 25 to 45 who received the YFV17D yellow fever vaccine. The sequencing used CD4+ T cells sorted from PBMCs, collected 5 days after the yellow fever booster vaccination. CDR3 nucleotides: TGCAGCGTACAGGAAGAGACCCAGTACTTC. This translates into CSVQEETQYF. Variable domain in full (rest from reference TRBV29-1 and TRBJ2-5): SAVISQKPSRDICQRGTSLTIQCQVDSQVTMMFWYRQQPGQSLTLIATANQGSEATYESGFVIDKFPISRPNLTFSTLTVSNMSPEDSSIYLCSVQEETQYFGPGTRLLVL.